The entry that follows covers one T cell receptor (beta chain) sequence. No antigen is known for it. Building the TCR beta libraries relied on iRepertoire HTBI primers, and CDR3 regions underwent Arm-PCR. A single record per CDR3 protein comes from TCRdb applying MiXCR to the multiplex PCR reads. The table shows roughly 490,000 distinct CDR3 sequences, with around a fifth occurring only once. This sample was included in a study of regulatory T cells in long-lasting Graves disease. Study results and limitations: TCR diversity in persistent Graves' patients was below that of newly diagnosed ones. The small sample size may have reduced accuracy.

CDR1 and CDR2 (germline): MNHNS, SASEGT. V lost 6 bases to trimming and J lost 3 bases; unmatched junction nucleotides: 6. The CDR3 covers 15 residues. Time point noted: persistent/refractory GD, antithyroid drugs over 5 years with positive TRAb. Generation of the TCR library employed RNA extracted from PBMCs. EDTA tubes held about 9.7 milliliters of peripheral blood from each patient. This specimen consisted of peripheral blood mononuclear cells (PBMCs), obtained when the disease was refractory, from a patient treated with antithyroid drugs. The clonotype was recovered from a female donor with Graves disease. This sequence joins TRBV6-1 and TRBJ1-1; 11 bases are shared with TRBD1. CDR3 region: CASRTGQGADTEAFF. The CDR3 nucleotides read TGTGCCAGCAGGACCGGACAGGGGGCGGACACTGAAGCTTTCTTT.